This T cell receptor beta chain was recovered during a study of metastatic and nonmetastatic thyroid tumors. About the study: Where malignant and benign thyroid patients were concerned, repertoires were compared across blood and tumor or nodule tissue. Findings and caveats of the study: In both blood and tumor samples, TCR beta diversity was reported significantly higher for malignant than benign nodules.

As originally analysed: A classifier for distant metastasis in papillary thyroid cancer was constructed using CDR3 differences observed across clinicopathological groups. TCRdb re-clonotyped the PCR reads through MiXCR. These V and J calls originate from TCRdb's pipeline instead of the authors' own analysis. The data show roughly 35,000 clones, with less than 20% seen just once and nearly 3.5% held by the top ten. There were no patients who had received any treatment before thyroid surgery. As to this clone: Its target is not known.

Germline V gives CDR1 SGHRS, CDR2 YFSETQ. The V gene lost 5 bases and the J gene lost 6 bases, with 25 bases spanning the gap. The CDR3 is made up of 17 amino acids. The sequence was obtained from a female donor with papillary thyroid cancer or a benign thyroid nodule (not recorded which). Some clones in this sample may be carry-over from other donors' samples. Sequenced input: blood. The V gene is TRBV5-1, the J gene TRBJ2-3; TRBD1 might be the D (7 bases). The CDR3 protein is CASSSGTAGRVTDTQYF. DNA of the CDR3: TGCGCCAGCAGTTCCGGGACAGCGGGCCGCGTCACGGATACGCAGTATTTT.